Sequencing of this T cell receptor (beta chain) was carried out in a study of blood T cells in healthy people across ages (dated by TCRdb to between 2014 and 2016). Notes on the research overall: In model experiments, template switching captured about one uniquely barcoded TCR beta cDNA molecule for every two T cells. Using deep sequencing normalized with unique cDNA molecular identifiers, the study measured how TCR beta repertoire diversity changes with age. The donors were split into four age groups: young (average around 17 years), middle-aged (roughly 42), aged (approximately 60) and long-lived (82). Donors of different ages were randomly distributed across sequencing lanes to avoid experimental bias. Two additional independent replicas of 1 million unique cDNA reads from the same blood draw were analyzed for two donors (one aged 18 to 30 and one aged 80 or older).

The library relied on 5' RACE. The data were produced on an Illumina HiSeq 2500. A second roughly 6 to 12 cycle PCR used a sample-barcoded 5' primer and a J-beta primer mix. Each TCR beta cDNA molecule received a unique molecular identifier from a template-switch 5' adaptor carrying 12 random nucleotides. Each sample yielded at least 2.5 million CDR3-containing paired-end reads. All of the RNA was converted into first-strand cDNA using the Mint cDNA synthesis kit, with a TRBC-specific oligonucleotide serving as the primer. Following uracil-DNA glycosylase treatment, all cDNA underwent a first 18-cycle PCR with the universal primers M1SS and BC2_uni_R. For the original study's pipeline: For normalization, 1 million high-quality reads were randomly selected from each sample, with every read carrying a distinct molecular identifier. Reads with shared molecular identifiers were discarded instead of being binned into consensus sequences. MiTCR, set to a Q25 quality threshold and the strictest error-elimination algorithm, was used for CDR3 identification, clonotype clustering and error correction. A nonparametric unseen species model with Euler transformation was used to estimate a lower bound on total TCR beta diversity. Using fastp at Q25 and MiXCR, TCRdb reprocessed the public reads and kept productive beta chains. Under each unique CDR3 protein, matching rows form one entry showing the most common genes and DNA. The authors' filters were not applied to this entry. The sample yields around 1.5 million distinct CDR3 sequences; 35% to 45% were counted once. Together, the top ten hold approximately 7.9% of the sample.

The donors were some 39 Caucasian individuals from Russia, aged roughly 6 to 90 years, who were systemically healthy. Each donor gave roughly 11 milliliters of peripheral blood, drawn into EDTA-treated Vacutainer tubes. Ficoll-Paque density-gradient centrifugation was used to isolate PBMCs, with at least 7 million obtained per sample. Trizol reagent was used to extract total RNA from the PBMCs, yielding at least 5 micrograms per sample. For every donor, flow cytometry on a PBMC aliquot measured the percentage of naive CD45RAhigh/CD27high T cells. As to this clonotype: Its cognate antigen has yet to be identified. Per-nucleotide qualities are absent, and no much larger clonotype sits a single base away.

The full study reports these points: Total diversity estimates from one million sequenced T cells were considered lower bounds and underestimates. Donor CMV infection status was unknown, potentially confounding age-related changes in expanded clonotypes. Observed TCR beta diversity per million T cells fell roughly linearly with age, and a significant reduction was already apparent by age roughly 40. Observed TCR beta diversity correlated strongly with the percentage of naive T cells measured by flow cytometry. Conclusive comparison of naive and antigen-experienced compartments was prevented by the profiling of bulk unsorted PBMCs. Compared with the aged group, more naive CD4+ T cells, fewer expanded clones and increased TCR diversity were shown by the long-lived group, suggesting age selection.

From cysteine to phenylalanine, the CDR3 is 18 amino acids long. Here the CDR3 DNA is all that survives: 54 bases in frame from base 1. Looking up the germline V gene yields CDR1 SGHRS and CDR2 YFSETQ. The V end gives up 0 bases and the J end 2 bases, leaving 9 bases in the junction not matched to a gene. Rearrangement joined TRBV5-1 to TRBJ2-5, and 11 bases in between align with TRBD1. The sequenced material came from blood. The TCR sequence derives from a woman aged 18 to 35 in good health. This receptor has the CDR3 CASSLVRVGTGGQETQYF. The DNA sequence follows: TGCGCCAGCAGCTTGGTTCGAGTGGGGACAGGGGGTCAAGAGACCCAGTACTTC.